This TCR beta chain was obtained from a study of T cell clones after liver transplantation. Overall study: Samples came from ITN030ST, which attempted immunosuppression withdrawal within 2 years of liver transplantation. Tolerant meant at least one year fully off immunosuppression without liver enzymes above twice normal. TCRbeta sequencing after a pre-transplant mixed lymphocyte reaction identified graft-donor-reactive clones, later tracked in post-transplant blood.

This clone was recorded once. Its antigen is still unknown. Measured with immunoSEQ multiplex PCR; TCRdb has only the in-frame clones, and not every one. The sample includes about 70,000 clones, around 80% of them seen just once. Points from the study as a whole: Small, mixed patient groups and varying post-transplant times limit these conclusions.

The CDR3 spans 15 residues. V gave up 10 bases and J gave up 5 bases; unmatched junction bases: 11. The V gene's germline CDR1 is LNHDA and CDR2 SQIVND (reference sequence). The gene calls are TRBV19 and TRBJ1-5; 10 bases line up with TRBD1. The sequence was obtained from a human patient who received a liver transplant. The graft donor may have contributed some T cells. The sample was CD4+ T cells from blood, taken 12 months after liver transplant. CDR3 in amino acids: CATRTGQGSHQPQHF. The CDR3 DNA reads as TGTGCCACCCGGACGGGACAGGGGTCTCATCAGCCCCAGCATTTT.